This T cell receptor beta chain comes out of a study of cytomegalovirus exposure and HLA in healthy donors. This CDR3 is built from 14 residues. From germline, CDR1 is SSHAT and CDR2 FNYEAQ (reference sequence). The V end was cut by 5 bases, the J end by 4 bases, with 14 bases between. The PCR had 60 Vbeta and 13 Jbeta primers. Data came from immunoSEQ multiplex PCR; TCRdb stores just in-frame clones and leaves some out. The profile shows roughly 220,000 clones, 70% of them singletons. This clonotype originated in a man aged 40-55 years in good health and CMV-seropositive. V and J are TRBV7-7 and TRBJ2-5, with D possibly being TRBD2 (5 bases). Sequencing was performed on PBMCs. The chain's CDR3 is CASSLGRLTETQYF. The CDR3 DNA reads TGTGCCAGCAGCCTCGGCCGACTAACAGAGACCCAGTACTTC.